The clone carrying this T cell receptor beta chain was seen only once. Its antigen is not identified. Primers included in the PCR were 60 Vbeta and 13 Jbeta primers. As originally analysed: Later work found roughly 80 million unique TCR beta chains, with approximately 12 million shared. The repertoire was sequenced with immunoSEQ multiplex PCR; TCRdb's copy has only in-frame clones and lacks some. The DNA was the basis for D and trimming; V, J and clone size are from that table. This table holds approximately 140,000 clones, over 60% found once. This sample stems from a study of cytomegalovirus exposure and HLA in healthy donors. General study results and limits: On later analysis, the bulk of CMV-associated TCR beta chains appeared to be HLA-restricted. Reports described diagnosis of cytomegalovirus status by the classifier as highly specific and sensitive. A link between a missense DCLRE1C variant and TCR beta V- and J-gene trimming emerged from a later analysis.

Trimming took off 5 bases at V and 9 bases at J, with 23 bases between the two ends. This CDR3 is built from 16 residues. Germline CDR1 MDHEN, CDR2 SYDVKM. This chain connects TRBV28 to TRBJ1-5; no firm D call. The source is a woman aged 18-29 years in good health and CMV-seronegative. Sequencing was done on a sample of PBMCs. CDR3 sequence: CASSPPRGTRSRPQHF. The CDR3, as DNA: TGTGCCAGCAGTCCCCCCCGCGGCACCCGGAGTAGGCCCCAGCATTTT. Looking up the rest from reference TRBV28 and TRBJ1-5 gives the full variable domain: DVKVTQSSRYLVKRTGEKVFLECVQDMDHENMFWYRQDPGLGLRLIYFSYDVKMKEKGDIPEGYSVSREKKERFSLILESASTNQTSMYLCASSPPRGTRSRPQHFGDGTRLSIL.